These 21 T cell receptor beta chains came from one sample sequenced in a study of T cell changes during pregnancy in multiple sclerosis. Method: immunoSEQ multiplex PCR; TCRdb's copy keeps in-frame clones and lacks some. The data contain under 55,000 clones, 80% to 90% of them singletons. The input for sequencing was peripheral blood, taken in the first trimester of pregnancy. Receptors were obtained from a female donor with multiple sclerosis, enrolled in a pregnancy study.

The J gene is TRBJ2-3, the V gene TRBV9; TRBD1 aligns across 7 bases. V was pared by 6 bases and J by 2 bases, with 9 bases of the junction left unmatched. This CDR3 has 15 residues. Germline V CDR1 and CDR2: SGDLS, YYNGEE. The CDR3 reads CASNLPGQPTDTQYF. The CDR3 bases are TGTGCCAGCAACCTCCCGGGACAGCCCACAGATACGCAGTATTTT.

This sequence joins TRBV9 and TRBJ1-2; 12 bases are a match to TRBD1. V lost 0 bases to trimming and J lost 2 bases; unmatched junction nucleotides: 2. CDR3 length equals 16 residues. CDR1 is SGDLS, CDR2 YYNGEE, per germline. The DNA of the CDR3 is TGTGCCAGCAGCGTAGGGGGGACAGGGGGCAACTATGGCTACACCTTC. It translates to CASSVGGTGGNYGYTF. The variable domain in full, completed from reference TRBV9 and TRBJ1-2, reads DSGVTQTPKHLITATGQRVTLRCSPRSGDLSVYWYQQSLDQGLQFLIQYYNGEERAKGNILERFSAQQFPDLHSELNLSSLELGDSALYFCASSVGGTGGNYGYTFGSGTRLTVV.

The gene calls are TRBV5-1 and TRBJ1-2, with D uncertain. V gave up 7 bases and J gave up 0 bases, with 10 bases separating them. CDR1 and CDR2 from the germline V gene are SGHRS and YFSETQ. The CDR3 consists of 13 residues. DNA of the CDR3: TGCGCCAGCTGCACGGGAGCTAACTATGGCTACACCTTC. The encoded protein is CASCTGANYGYTF.

The chain uses TRBV10-3 and TRBJ1-2, with 7 nucleotides matching TRBD1. This CDR3 comprises 13 residues. Germline V gene lookup returns CDR1 ENHRY and CDR2 SYGVKD. The ends lost 6 bases at V and 3 bases at J; junction bases unmatched: 4. CDR3 amino acids: CAISRQGHYGYTF. As DNA, the CDR3 is TGTGCCATCAGCCGACAGGGACACTATGGCTACACCTTC.

V gene TRBV5-4 combines with J gene TRBJ1-2, with unresolved D. The CDR3 spans 12 residues. V lost 2 bases, J lost 6 bases, and 8 bases lay in between. Germline assignment: CDR1 SGHNT and CDR2 YYREEE (reference sequence). CDR3 protein: CASSLPRDGYTF. In nucleotides, the CDR3 is TGTGCCAGCAGCTTACCTAGAGATGGCTACACCTTC.

The genes are TRBV5-1 and TRBJ1-6; unclear D gene. CDR3 length: 14 amino acids. Germline CDR1 and CDR2: SGHRS and YFSETQ. The germline V and J ends were trimmed by 1 base and 13 bases, with 15 bases remaining between them. CDR3: CASSLLLGGDPLHF. DNA of the CDR3: TGCGCCAGCAGCTTGTTGTTAGGAGGTGATCCCCTCCACTTT.

The rearrangement joins TRBV6-4 to TRBJ2-2, with 8 positions matching TRBD2. The CDR3 consists of 14 residues. V lost 8 bases to trimming and J lost 3 bases; unmatched junction nucleotides: 5. Germline CDR1 and CDR2: MRHNA and SNTAGT. Here the CDR3 reads CASGPGLDTGELFF. CDR3 nucleotides: TGTGCCAGCGGACCGGGACTAGACACCGGGGAGCTGTTTTTT.

On this clone itself: One end of the junction fails to match germline, which may point to a read error. The rearrangement joins TRBV12-5 to TRBJ1-5, with TRBD1 matching 7 bases. This CDR3 contains 19 residues. Germline CDR1 LGHNT, CDR2 FRNRAP. The CDR3 here is CASVLAPGQLSISNQPQHF. CDR3 DNA: TGTGCTAGTGTTTTGGCCCCGGGACAGCTCTCTATTAGCAATCAGCCCCAGCATTTT.

This chain joins TRBV19 and TRBJ1-5; D unresolved. In germline, CDR1 is LNHDA, CDR2 SQIVND (reference sequence). This CDR3 is 16 amino acids long. The V end lost 3 bases, the J end lost 0 bases, and 12 bases lay between the germline ends. The CDR3 spells CASSMRKGDSNQPQHF. The CDR3 DNA follows: TGTGCCAGTAGTATGAGGAAAGGTGATAGCAATCAGCCCCAGCATTTT.

This chain joins TRBV19 and TRBJ2-7; TRBD1 agrees at 10 bases. With 1 base clipped from V and 2 bases from J, the junction kept 5 bases outside the gene matches. Germline V gene lookup returns CDR1 LNHDA and CDR2 SQIVND (reference sequence). The CDR3 covers 16 residues. CDR3 bases: TGTGCCAGTAGTATAGCACTGGACAGGGGGGCCTACGAGCAGTACTTC. Residues: CASSIALDRGAYEQYF.

The chain couples TRBV10-3 to TRBJ1-3, with D possibly matching TRBD1 (5 bases). This CDR3 has 14 residues. Germline V gives CDR1 ENHRY, CDR2 SYGVKD. Trimming removed 10 bases from V and 2 bases from J, with 15 bases in between. CDR3 coding DNA: TGTGCCAGCGCGCGTCAGGGAACTGGAAACACCATATATTTT. Its translation: CASARQGTGNTIYF.

The V gene is TRBV7-9, the J gene TRBJ1-4, with a weak D call TRBD1 (6 bases). The CDR3 extends over 15 amino acids. Germline CDR1 SEHNR, CDR2 FQNEAQ (reference sequence). Trimming cost V 4 bases and J 7 bases, with 16 bases left between them. The CDR3 here is CASSSTGYEGEKLFF. DNA of the CDR3: TGTGCCAGCAGCTCCACAGGGTATGAGGGTGAAAAACTGTTTTTT. Using reference TRBV7-9 and TRBJ1-4 for the parts outside the CDR3, the full variable domain is DTGVSQNPRHKITKRGQNVTFRCDPISEHNRLYWYRQTLGQGPEFLTYFQNEAQLEKSRLLSDRFSAERPKGSFSTLEIQRTEQGDSAMYLCASSSTGYEGEKLFFGSGTQLSVL.

The chain recombines TRBV7-6 with TRBJ2-2; a possible D gene is TRBD2 (5 bases). The V gene lost 5 bases and the J gene lost 6 bases, with 16 bases spanning the gap. There are 15 residues in the CDR3. Germline CDR1 SGHVS, CDR2 FNYEAQ. The CDR3 coding sequence is TGTGCCAGCAGCCGCAGAATAAAGGAGGCCGGGGAGCTGTTTTTT. It encodes CASSRRIKEAGELFF.

The chain has TRBV13 and TRBJ1-1; D not resolved. The CDR3 runs to 12 residues. Trimming shortened V by 4 bases and J by 1 base, and 4 bases separated the two germline ends. The V gene's germline CDR1 is PRHDT and CDR2 FYEKMQ (reference sequence). CDR3 in amino acids: CASSSQNTEAFF. The CDR3 nucleotides read TGTGCCAGCAGCTCCCAGAACACTGAAGCTTTCTTT.

V is TRBV9 and J is TRBJ2-2; TRBD1 agrees at 7 bases. Germline-derived CDR1 and CDR2 are SGDLS and YYNGEE. V lost 3 bases to trimming and J lost 4 bases; unmatched junction nucleotides: 9. The CDR3 extends over 16 amino acids. The CDR3 sequence: CASSAQGVQATGELFF. CDR3 in DNA: TGTGCCAGCAGCGCCCAGGGGGTCCAAGCCACCGGGGAGCTGTTTTTT.

The genes are TRBV7-3 and TRBJ1-2; 10 bases agree with TRBD1. This CDR3 contains 16 residues. The V and J ends lost 1 base and 4 bases, in that order; junction bases with no gene match: 6. Germline CDR1 is SGHTA and CDR2 is FQGTGA. The CDR3 spells CASSLRQGALAYGYTF. CDR3 DNA: TGTGCCAGCAGCTTAAGACAGGGGGCTCTGGCCTATGGCTACACCTTC.

The CDR3 protein is CASSVGGSVDYGYTF. The CDR3, as DNA: TGTGCCAGCAGCGTAGGAGGGTCAGTCGACTATGGCTACACCTTC. The chain has TRBV9 and TRBJ1-2; no firm D call. The CDR3 has 15 residues. V was clipped by 0 bases and J by 3 bases, with 12 bases between them. Germline lookup yields CDR1 SGDLS and CDR2 YYNGEE.

The CDR3 sequence is CASSQDLKGGGTDTQYF. The CDR3 DNA reads as TGTGCCAGCAGCCAAGATTTGAAGGGAGGGGGCACAGATACGCAGTATTTT. The chain is built from TRBV14 and TRBJ2-3, with 7 bases that match TRBD2. V shed 0 bases, J shed 1 base, and the junction held 7 bases outside the gene matches. CDR3 length equals 17 residues. Germline CDR1 reads SGHDN; CDR2 reads FVKESK.

V usage is TRBV4-3 and J usage is TRBJ2-5, with 13 nucleotides matching TRBD2. V lost 0 bases, J lost 5 bases, and 15 bases stayed unmatched. Germline V CDR1 and CDR2: LGHNA, YSLEER. This CDR3 region has 20 residues. The CDR3 DNA is TGCGCCAGCAGCCAAGAGCCAGGGGGACTAGCGGGGCAGGGTCCTGAGACCCAGTACTTC. As protein: CASSQEPGGLAGQGPETQYF.

V gene TRBV29-1 combines with J gene TRBJ2-2; D unresolved. This CDR3 comprises 12 residues. Germline CDR1 and CDR2: SQVTM and ANQGSEA. The germline V and J ends were trimmed by 4 bases and 2 bases, with 5 bases remaining between them. The CDR3 DNA reads TGCAGCGTTGGCAGAAACACCGGGGAGCTGTTTTTT. It codes for CSVGRNTGELFF.

Many counts were recorded for this clone. The gene calls are TRBV30 and TRBJ1-5; tentatively, D is TRBD1 (6 bases). This CDR3 has 15 residues. Trimming removed 3 bases at V and 4 bases at J, with 16 bases between. Looked up from germline, CDR1 is GTSNPN and CDR2 is SVGIG (reference sequence). CDR3 nucleotide sequence: TGTGCCTGGAGGCTCTCGGACAGCCGGAATCAGCCCCAGCATTTT. It is translated as CAWRLSDSRNQPQHF.